This paragraph reports one T cell receptor (beta chain). Its antigen is still unknown. Method: immunoSEQ multiplex PCR; TCRdb's copy keeps in-frame clones and lacks some. Of around 150,000 clones listed, about 91% are singletons. This sample was included in a study of T cell responses to AZD1222 COVID-19 vaccine. Whole-study findings and limits: The sample set comprised mostly white British donors with more females, and clonal diversity was possibly underestimated. When two AZD1222 doses had been given, Spike-specific TCR breadth and depth rose. Spike was spanned by vaccine-associated CD4 TCRs, with dominance at 160-218 and 743-854.

The CDR3 extends over 15 amino acids. CDR1 MGHDK and CDR2 SYGVNS come from the germline V gene. V was cut by 4 bases and J by 3 bases, with 15 bases left in between. The V and J genes are TRBV25-1 and TRBJ1-1; D gene uncertain. This specimen consisted of peripheral blood, obtained on day 0 of MenACWY control vaccination. The clonotype was recovered from an adult in good health. CDR3 bases: TGTGCCAGCAGTGCTCGGTCCCTACCCCACACTGAAGCTTTCTTT. This sequence encodes CASSARSLPHTEAFF.